The 15 T cell receptor beta chains below come from one sample, sequenced in a study of T-cell reconstitution after alpha-beta-depleted transplantation in children. TCRbeta library construction was performed incorporating unique molecular identifiers. TCRdb passed the PCR reads through MiXCR, listing each CDR3 protein once. The sample contains roughly 300,000 distinct CDR3 sequences, around 9.6% of which appear only once. The sequencing used PBMCs from the stem cell graft donor, collected from the stem cell graft. Every receptor here comes from a human donor who donated a stem cell graft to a child with SCID.

This clonotype was seen many times. This chain connects TRBV29-1 to TRBJ2-7, with TRBD1 as a possible D gene (5 bases). Germline loops: CDR1 SQVTM, CDR2 ANQGSEA. This CDR3 comprises 11 residues. The V and J ends lost 7 bases and 2 bases respectively, with 9 bases between them. This chain's CDR3 is CSARDTYEQYF. The CDR3 nucleotides are TGCAGCGCCAGGGATACCTACGAGCAGTACTTC.

This chain connects TRBV5-6 to TRBJ1-2; D ambiguous. The CDR3 totals 14 residues. Germline V lookup: CDR1 SGHDT, CDR2 YYEEEE. V was cut by 2 bases and J by 5 bases, with 13 bases left in between. CDR3 protein: CASSFAFAFYGYTF. The CDR3 bases are TGTGCCAGCAGCTTCGCCTTCGCATTTTATGGCTACACCTTC. The full variable domain, with the rest looked up from reference TRBV5-6 and TRBJ1-2, is DAGVTQSPTHLIKTRGQQVTLRCSPKSGHDTVSWYQQALGQGPQFIFQYYEEEERQRGNFPDRFSGHQFPNYSSELNVNALLLGDSALYLCASSFAFAFYGYTFGSGTRLTVV.

This clonotype was detected many times. In DNA form, the CDR3 reads TGCAGCGTTGTTAGCCTCAAGGGGGGTGGATCCTACAATGAGCAGTTCTTC. Protein: CSVVSLKGGGSYNEQFF. The chain joins TRBV29-1 to TRBJ2-1; the D gene could be TRBD1 or TRBD2 (6 bases each). This CDR3 contains 17 residues. Trimming pared 4 bases from V and 1 base from J, leaving 20 bases between. In germline, CDR1 is SQVTM, CDR2 ANQGSEA.

This rearrangement joins TRBV3-1 to TRBJ2-7; 12 nucleotides agree with TRBD1. Germline V CDR1 and CDR2: LGHDT, YNNKEL (reference sequence). Trimming at V came to 4 bases and at J to 6 bases, leaving 13 bases not matched to a gene. The CDR3 length is 17 residues. The CDR3 here is CASSLLAGTGGMIEQYF. DNA for the CDR3: TGTGCCAGCAGCCTCCTCGCCGGGACAGGGGGCATGATCGAGCAGTACTTC.

This clonotype was detected many times. J is TRBJ2-6 and V is TRBV6-5; 9 nucleotides agree with TRBD2. Germline V gene lookup returns CDR1 MNHEY and CDR2 SVGAGI. This CDR3 is 18 amino acids long. J lost 2 bases, V lost 0 bases, and 5 bases had no gene match. The CDR3 loop is CASSYSIGGGAGANVLTF. The CDR3 DNA reads TGTGCCAGCAGTTACTCGATTGGCGGGGGGGCTGGGGCCAACGTCCTGACTTTC.

The table lists this clonotype with a few counts. This rearrangement joins TRBV7-9 to TRBJ1-4, with 7 bases matching TRBD1. V gave up 5 bases and J gave up 13 bases; unmatched junction bases: 10. The CDR3 runs 13 residues. Germline values: CDR1 SEHNR, CDR2 FQNEAQ (reference sequence). The CDR3 DNA is TGTGCCAGCAGCACCGGGACAGCGGATAGACTGTTTTTT. Protein product: CASSTGTADRLFF.

This clonotype appeared a few times. The genes are TRBV29-1 and TRBJ1-5; D may be TRBD1 (5 bases). CDR3 length: 12 residues. Between the trimmed V and J ends, which lost 4 bases and 7 bases, there was a span of 11 bases. The germline CDR1 and CDR2 sequences are SQVTM and ANQGSEA. For the CDR3, the DNA is TGCAGCGTTGGGGGGAGGGACCAGCCCCAGCATTTT. It translates to CSVGGRDQPQHF.

This clonotype was seen a few times. The gene calls are TRBV27 and TRBJ2-3; 10 bases are a match to TRBD2. CDR1 and CDR2 from the germline V gene are MNHEY and SMNVEV (reference sequence). J was trimmed by 2 bases and V by 8 bases; bases with no gene match: 7. The CDR3 sequence is 15 residues long. Here the CDR3 DNA reads TGTGCCAGCTCCCGACTAGCGGGCGTCACAGATACGCAGTATTTT. This codes for CASSRLAGVTDTQYF.

This clonotype was seen ten or more times. The J gene is TRBJ2-3, the V gene TRBV20-1, with TRBD1 matching over 9 bases. CDR1 and CDR2 (germline): DFQATT, SNEGSKA (reference sequence). The J segment lost 3 bases and the V segment lost 4 bases, leaving 5 bases of the junction unmatched. CDR3 length: 14 amino acids. CDR3 bases: TGCAGTGCTAACAGGGGGCGCGAAACAGATACGCAGTATTTT. Protein: CSANRGRETDTQYF.

This clonotype was found many times. V usage is TRBV5-1 and J usage is TRBJ2-2; D is possibly TRBD2 (5 bases). The V end lost 2 bases, the J end lost 3 bases, and 11 bases lay between the germline ends. This CDR3 contains 15 residues. CDR1 SGHRS and CDR2 YFSETQ come from the germline V gene. The DNA for the CDR3 is TGCGCCAGCAGCTTTGTTGGAGGTGACACCGGGGAGCTGTTTTTT. It translates to CASSFVGGDTGELFF.

This chain links TRBV12-3 or TRBV12-4 with TRBJ1-5; the match to TRBD1 covers 7 bases. The length of the CDR3 is 15 residues. J was trimmed by 7 bases and V by 6 bases; bases with no gene match: 12. Here the CDR3 reads CASRKAQGDLQPQHF. For the CDR3, the DNA is TGTGCCAGCAGGAAGGCTCAGGGGGACCTGCAGCCCCAGCATTTT.

In its sample, this clonotype was seen many times. V is TRBV10-3 and J is TRBJ1-5, with 8 bases matching TRBD1. With 2 bases clipped from V and 6 bases from J, the junction kept 6 bases outside the gene matches. Germline lookup yields CDR1 ENHRY and CDR2 SYGVKD. The CDR3 loop spans 15 amino acids. The CDR3 spells CAISEGPGGGQPQHF. The CDR3 DNA reads TGTGCCATCAGTGAGGGCCCAGGGGGCGGTCAGCCCCAGCATTTT.

This CDR3 reads CATSEEKGASGETQYF. The DNA of the CDR3 is TGTGCCACCAGCGAAGAAAAAGGGGCTAGCGGAGAGACCCAGTACTTC. The chain carries TRBV15 and TRBJ2-5; 7 bases are shared with TRBD2. V lost 5 bases to trimming and J lost 4 bases; unmatched junction nucleotides: 13. This CDR3 spans 16 amino acids. Looked up from germline, CDR1 is LNHNV and CDR2 is YYDKDF (reference sequence).

V gene TRBV20-1 combines with J gene TRBJ2-7; 7 nucleotides line up with TRBD1. The CDR3 is 14 residues long. Germline lookup yields CDR1 DFQATT and CDR2 SNEGSKA (reference sequence). V shed 1 base, J shed 0 bases, and the junction held 3 bases outside the gene matches. The CDR3 loop is CSARGGGLSYEQYF. For the CDR3, the DNA is TGCAGTGCTAGAGGAGGGGGCCTCTCCTACGAGCAGTACTTC.

This clonotype was seen a handful of times. The chain joins TRBV5-1 to TRBJ2-7, with a weak D call TRBD1 (6 bases). In germline, CDR1 is SGHRS, CDR2 YFSETQ. The CDR3 length is 16 residues. V was trimmed by 0 bases and J by 0 bases, leaving 13 bases between them. CDR3 sequence reads: CASSLVPTGSSYEQYF. Written as DNA, the CDR3 is TGCGCCAGCAGCTTGGTGCCGACAGGATCCTCCTACGAGCAGTACTTC.